This entry is about one TCR beta chain. Its antigen is not known. CDR3 length: 14 residues. The germline V and J ends were trimmed by 3 bases and 7 bases, with 18 bases remaining between them. The germline CDR1 and CDR2 sequences are DFQATT and SNEGSKA (reference sequence). This specimen comes from a study of T cells after yellow fever vaccination. Study overall: When fractions had low cell numbers, they were prepared with SMART-Seq v4 Ultra Low Input. Regarding the study as a whole: Among primary-vaccination clones, most reappeared after the booster, at 96% for CD4 and approximately 88% for CD8.

Conversion of TCR transcripts into cDNA relied on 5'RACE template switching, which added a universal primer site and UMIs. TCRdb ran MiXCR on the 5' RACE reads and lists one entry per CDR3 protein. The sample shows a few hundred thousand distinct CDR3 sequences, about 4% of them seen only once. The chain employs TRBV20-1 and TRBJ2-5, with D perhaps being TRBD1 or TRBD2 (5 bases each). This specimen was PBMCs, taken 5 days after the yellow fever booster vaccination. This TCR derives from a man between 18 and 29 years old who received the YFV17D yellow fever vaccine. The CDR3 nucleotides are TGCAGTGCTAGTGCTTCCGGGACGAAAGGGACCCAGTACTTC. As protein: CSASASGTKGTQYF.